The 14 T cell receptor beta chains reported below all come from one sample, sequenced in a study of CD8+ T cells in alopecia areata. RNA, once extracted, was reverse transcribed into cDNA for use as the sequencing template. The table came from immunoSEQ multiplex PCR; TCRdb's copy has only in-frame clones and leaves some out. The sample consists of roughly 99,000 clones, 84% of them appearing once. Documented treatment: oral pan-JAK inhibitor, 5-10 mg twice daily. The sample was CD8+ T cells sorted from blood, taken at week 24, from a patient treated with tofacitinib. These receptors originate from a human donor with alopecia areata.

CDR3 DNA: TGTGCCAGCAGGGGGACCTTGTACTCTGGGGCCAACGTCCTGACTTTC. This encodes CASRGTLYSGANVLTF. V gene TRBV27 combines with J gene TRBJ2-6; D could derive from TRBD1 or TRBD2 (5 bases each). CDR1 is MNHEY and CDR2 is SMNVEV in the germline V gene (reference sequence). CDR3 length: 16 residues. Trimming shortened V by 6 bases and J by 0 bases, and 12 bases separated the two germline ends.

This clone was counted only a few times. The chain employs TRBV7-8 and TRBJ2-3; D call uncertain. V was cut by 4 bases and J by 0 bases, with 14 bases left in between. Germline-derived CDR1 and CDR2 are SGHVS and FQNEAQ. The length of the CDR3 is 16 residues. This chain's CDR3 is CASSSFSATSTDTQYF. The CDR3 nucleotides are TGTGCCAGCAGCTCCTTCAGCGCGACTAGCACAGATACGCAGTATTTT.

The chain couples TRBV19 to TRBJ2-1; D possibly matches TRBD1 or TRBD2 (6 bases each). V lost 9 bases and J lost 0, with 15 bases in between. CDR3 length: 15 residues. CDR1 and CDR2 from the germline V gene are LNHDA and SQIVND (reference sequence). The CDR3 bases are TGTGCCAGCCGGCTAGGGGGGAGCTCCTACAATGAGCAGTTCTTC. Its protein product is CASRLGGSSYNEQFF.

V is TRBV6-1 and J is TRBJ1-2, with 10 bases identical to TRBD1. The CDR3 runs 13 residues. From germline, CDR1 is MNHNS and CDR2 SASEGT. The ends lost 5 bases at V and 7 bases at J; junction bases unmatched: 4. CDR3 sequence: CASSMTGGSGYTF. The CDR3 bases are TGTGCCAGCAGTATGACAGGGGGCTCTGGCTACACCTTC.

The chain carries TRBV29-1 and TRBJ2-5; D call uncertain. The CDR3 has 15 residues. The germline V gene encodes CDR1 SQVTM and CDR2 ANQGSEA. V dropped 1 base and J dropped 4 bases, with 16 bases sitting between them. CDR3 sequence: CSVEVRYRSGETQYF. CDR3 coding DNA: TGCAGCGTTGAAGTTCGGTACCGGTCTGGAGAGACCCAGTACTTC.

CDR3 sequence: CASSITVGGEQYF. The CDR3 bases are TGTGCCAGCAGCATAACGGTAGGGGGCGAGCAGTACTTC. The rearrangement links TRBV6-6 to TRBJ2-7; tentatively, D is TRBD1 (6 bases). V was trimmed by 6 bases and J by 6 bases, leaving 15 bases between them. This CDR3 contains 13 residues. The V gene's germline CDR1 is MNHNY and CDR2 SVGAGI (reference sequence).

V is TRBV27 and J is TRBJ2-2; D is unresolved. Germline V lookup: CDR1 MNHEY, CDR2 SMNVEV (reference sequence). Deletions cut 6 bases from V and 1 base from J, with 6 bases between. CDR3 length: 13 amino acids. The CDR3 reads CASRVQNTGELFF. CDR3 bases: TGTGCCAGCAGGGTCCAGAACACCGGGGAGCTGTTTTTT.

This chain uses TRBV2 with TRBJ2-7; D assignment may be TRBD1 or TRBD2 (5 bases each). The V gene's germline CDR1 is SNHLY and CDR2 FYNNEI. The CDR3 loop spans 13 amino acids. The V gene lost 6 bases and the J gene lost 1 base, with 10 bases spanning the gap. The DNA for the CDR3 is TGTGCCAGCAGCTGGGACCGTTCCTACGAGCAGTACTTC. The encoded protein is CASSWDRSYEQYF.

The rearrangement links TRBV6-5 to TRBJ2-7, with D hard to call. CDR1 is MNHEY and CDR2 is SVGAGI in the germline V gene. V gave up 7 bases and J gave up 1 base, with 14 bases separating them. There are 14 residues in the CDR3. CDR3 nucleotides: TGTGCCAGCATCCTGCCCCAAGCGTCCTACGAGCAGTACTTC. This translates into CASILPQASYEQYF.

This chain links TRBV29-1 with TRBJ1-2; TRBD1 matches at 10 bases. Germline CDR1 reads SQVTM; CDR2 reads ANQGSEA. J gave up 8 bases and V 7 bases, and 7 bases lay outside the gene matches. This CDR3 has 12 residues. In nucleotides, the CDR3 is TGCAGCGCTGACAGGGGGCTTAAAGGCTACACCTTC. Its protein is CSADRGLKGYTF.

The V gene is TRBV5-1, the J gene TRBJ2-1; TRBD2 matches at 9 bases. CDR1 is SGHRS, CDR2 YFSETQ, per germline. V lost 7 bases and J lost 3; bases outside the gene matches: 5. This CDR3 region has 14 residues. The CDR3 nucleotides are TGCGCCAGCCGGGCTAGCGGGGACTACAATGAGCAGTTCTTC. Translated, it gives CASRASGDYNEQFF. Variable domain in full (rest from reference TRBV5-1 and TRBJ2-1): KAGVTQTPRYLIKTRGQQVTLSCSPISGHRSVSWYQQTPGQGLQFLFEYFSETQRNKGNFPGRFSGRQFSNSRSEMNVSTLELGDSALYLCASRASGDYNEQFFGPGTRLTVL.

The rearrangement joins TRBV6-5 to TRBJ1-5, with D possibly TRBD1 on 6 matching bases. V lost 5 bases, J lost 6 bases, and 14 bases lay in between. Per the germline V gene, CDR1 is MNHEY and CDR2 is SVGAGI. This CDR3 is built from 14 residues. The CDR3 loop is CASSPDGGTQPQHF. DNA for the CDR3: TGTGCCAGCAGTCCGGACGGGGGCACTCAGCCCCAGCATTTT.

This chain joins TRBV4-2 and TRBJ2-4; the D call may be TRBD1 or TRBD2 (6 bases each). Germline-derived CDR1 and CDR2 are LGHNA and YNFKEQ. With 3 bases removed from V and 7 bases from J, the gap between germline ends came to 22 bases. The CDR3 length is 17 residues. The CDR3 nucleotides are TGTGCCAGCAGCCAGGAGGGGCCATTGGGGGCCCGGAACATTCAGTACTTC. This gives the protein CASSQEGPLGARNIQYF.

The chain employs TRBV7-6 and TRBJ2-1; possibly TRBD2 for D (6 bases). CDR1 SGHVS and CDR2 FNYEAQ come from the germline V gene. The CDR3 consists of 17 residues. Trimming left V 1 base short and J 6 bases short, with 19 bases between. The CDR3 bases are TGTGCCAGCAGCTTAGGTCCGGCGGGGAATCCCGCCAATGAGCAGTTCTTC. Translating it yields CASSLGPAGNPANEQFF.